This TCR beta chain was sequenced in a study of blood T cell repertoires in COVID-19. Study information: The United States, Italy and Spain provided the acute and convalescent COVID-19 samples. PBMCs, B-cell-depleted T cells, or T cells provided the cDNA or gDNA that made up the material.

Authors' processing steps: The assay estimated nucleated cells by amplifying reference gene primers. Clones were read by immunoSEQ multiplex PCR, and TCRdb kept only the in-frame ones, dropping some. That table is the source of V, J and clone size, and D and trimming were worked out from the DNA. The sample contains 250,000 to 350,000 clones, less than 90% of which appear only once. CDR3 length: 15 amino acids. From germline, CDR1 is LNHDA and CDR2 SQIVND (reference sequence). V lost 6 bases to trimming and J lost 5 bases, with 17 bases between them. Material: peripheral blood. The sequence was obtained from a woman in her 70s with COVID-19, enrolled during active disease. The chain combines TRBV19 with TRBJ1-5; possibly TRBD1 for D (6 bases). The CDR3 sequence is CASRGWEGGDQPQHF. CDR3 nucleotides: TGTGCCAGTAGAGGGTGGGAAGGGGGAGATCAGCCCCAGCATTTT.